The clone carrying this T cell receptor beta chain has just a few counts. Its target is unknown. This sample is drawn from a study of T cell clonality in common variable immunodeficiency. Study results and limitations: Shared TCRbeta clones were fewer between CVID subjects than controls. Common variable immunodeficiency TCR beta sequences reportedly had fewer deletions and N-nucleotide insertions.

CVID subjects were neither ill nor on immunomodulatory or immunosuppressive medication at sampling. CVID and control samples used equivalent genomic DNA input. Profiling relied on immunoSEQ multiplex PCR, and the TCRdb table lists in-frame clones only, not all of them. Recorded here are over 25,000 clones, none singletons. This clonotype was obtained from a human donor with common variable immunodeficiency. Sequencing input: peripheral blood mononuclear cells.

The sequenced CDR3 bases are TGTGCCAGCAGCTTGGAGTCTAGCTCAGAGACC. It yields the protein CASSLESSSET. The whole CDR3 protein is CASSLESSSETQYF. This sequence joins TRBV5-5 and TRBJ2-5; D is possibly TRBD2 (5 bases). The read gets to within 3 residues of the CDR3 end, and the germline J gene fills in the rest. Per germline, CDR1 SGHKS and CDR2 YYEKEE (reference sequence). The germline V and J ends were trimmed by 0 bases and 4 bases, with 10 bases remaining between them. The CDR3 has 14 amino acids.